This T cell receptor beta chain was observed in a study of T cells in tuberculosis. Study-wide points: Active tuberculosis alpha repertoires lay closer to GMM-specific TCRs than controls'.

The assay was immunoSEQ multiplex PCR, and TCRdb's table has in-frame clones only and misses some. The sample consists of 30,000 to 35,000 clones, 95% to 97% of them appearing once. Turning to this clone: Its antigen is still unknown.

Germline V gene data show CDR1 as KGHSH and CDR2 as LQKENI. The V segment lost 5 bases and the J segment 4 bases; nucleotides outside the gene matches: 4. There are 13 residues in the CDR3. At study entry, adolescents had tuberculin skin tests and IGRA screening. The TCR was taken from a donor between 10 and 29 years old with latent tuberculosis or without tuberculosis infection. Sequenced: PBMCs. The chain uses TRBV18 and TRBJ1-1; the match to TRBD1 covers 7 bases. The CDR3 coding sequence is TGTGCCAGCTCAACCGGACAGGCCACTGAAGCTTTCTTT. Its protein is CASSTGQATEAFF.